Reported below is one TCR beta chain. Its recognized antigen is unknown. It has no much larger one-base neighbor in the sample; base qualities were not kept. This sample was taken from a study of shared clonotypes between healthy human individuals (dated by TCRdb to 2018 to 2020). Broadly, across the study: The cohort comprised a couple of women and a few men aged 18 to 49 years. To increase sequencing depth and limit assay-specific biases, TCR repertoire library preparation and sequencing were carried out by different laboratories using diverse techniques. For each donor, CD4 naive and CD4 memory were each run on three plates, CD8 naive on two plates, and CD8 memory on one plate. Each donor's leukapheresis produced roughly between roughly 0.9 and 9 billion PBMCs. Blood TCR repertoires of roughly five healthy adults were deeply sequenced to estimate repertoire size and the extent of clonotype sharing between individuals. Overall results and qualifications from the work: Even with the large sequencing depth, rarefaction of the sorted-subset datasets indicated that sequencing was incomplete. Higher generation probabilities were observed for clonotypes shared by all four sorted-subset donors than for non-shared clonotypes. Pairwise subsampling indicated that sequencing depth was expected to affect the degree of clonotype sharing among donors. Only blood was sampled, and tissue TCR repertoires likely differ from those in blood. Sharing across a few donors was observed for approximately 5% of naive CD4, about 3.2% of naive CD8, around 2.5% of memory CD4, and less than 0.45% of memory CD8 clonotypes. Naive subsets generally had larger estimated clonotype richness than memory subsets. The small number of donors limited the genetic and exposure-history diversity represented.

Using the deep immunoSEQ assay, multiplex PCR amplified TCR CDR3 regions from genomic DNA. Genomic DNA extracted from each cell subset was distributed evenly over all wells of several immunoSEQ 96-well plates, and each plate served as one replicate. For sorted subsets, each replicate PCR was loaded with roughly 0.2 ug genomic DNA, equivalent to 30,000 or so T cell genomes. The purified libraries were quantified using a Qubit 3.0 fluorometer, sized with a Bioanalyzer 2100, and then quantified again using the KAPA Library Quantification kit. Each immunoSEQ 96-well plate was sequenced on its own single-read 150-cycle Illumina NextSeq 550 flow cell. Processing in the source paper ran as follows. Because the immunoSEQ output included only junctional sequences and no quality scores, the filtering could not be the same as the filtering used for full-length reads. Sequences were annotated with PyIR, a Python wrapper for IgBLAST v1.9, using IMGT germline references to assign V/J genes and CDR3. Reads with weak V/J assignments (E-value above 1e-6), missing CDR3, stop codons, out-of-frame junctions, or ambiguous translated residues were removed. V3J clonotypes were defined as sequences sharing the same inferred V gene, J gene, and CDR3 amino acid sequence. To compute the percentage overlap between repertoires, the number of shared unique clonotypes was divided by the size of the smaller repertoire. Richness of each repertoire was evaluated using RTK rarefaction, the Chao1 estimator, and Recon v2.1 estimates of unobserved clonotypes. Generation probabilities for all TCRbeta clonotypes obtained by the gDNA method from several donors were computed using OLGA. As stored in TCRdb, this immuneACCESS dataset retains in-frame rearrangements with V and J assigned. A fraction of the clones does not appear; measured against another copy, unresolved V genes explain less than half of the discrepancy, and the remainder lacks a known reason. V, J and clone size were drawn from that table, and D and trimming were deduced from the DNA. Across this sample there are around 1.5 million clones, with 98% seen only once. Of the sample, about 0.45% is held by the ten largest clones.

V drops 6 bases and J drops 4 bases, leaving 15 bases in between. From the cysteine through the phenylalanine, the CDR3 covers 14 amino acids. Only CDR3 DNA is held: 42 bases, read in frame from base 1. The germline V gene yields SGHRS for CDR1 and YFSETQ for CDR2. The donors were healthy, HIV-negative adults with no recently reported acute infections or vaccinations. All donors were Caucasian adults living in Nashville, Tennessee, USA. CD4+ T cells were enriched by magnetic negative selection; naive cells were then positively selected on CD45RA, and the negative fraction formed the memory subset. After blood collection by leukapheresis, PBMCs were isolated using Ficoll-Histopaque density gradient centrifugation and then cryopreserved in the vapor phase of liquid nitrogen. Purity and quantity of every magnetically sorted T cell population were checked by analytical flow cytometry. From each sorted fraction, genomic DNA was isolated and quantified by UV absorbance on a Nanodrop 2000c.

The sequence links TRBV5-1 to TRBJ2-3; a tentative D match to TRBD2 spans 6 bases. The TCR comes from a man aged 25-45 years in good health. The sample comprised naive CD4+ T cells sorted from blood. The cell subset or site label corresponds to: CD45RA+ positively selected. The nucleotide sequence is given as TGCGCCAGCAAGGAGGCGGGGAGCTCAGATACGCAGTATTTT. Its protein product is CASKEAGSSDTQYF. The CDR3 plus the reference TRBV5-1 and TRBJ2-3 genes for the other parts give the full variable domain: KAGVTQTPRYLIKTRGQQVTLSCSPISGHRSVSWYQQTPGQGLQFLFEYFSETQRNKGNFPGRFSGRQFSNSRSEMNVSTLELGDSALYLCASKEAGSSDTQYFGPGTRLTVL.